A single sample is the source of the 5 T cell receptor beta chains below, sequenced in a study of blood T cell repertoires in COVID-19. The data were produced by immunoSEQ multiplex PCR, yet TCRdb's version contains in-frame clones alone and is incomplete. The sample lists approximately 100,000 clones; 86% were seen once. What was sequenced was peripheral blood. These TCRs come from a man aged 45-65 years with acute or convalescent COVID-19.

The V call is TRBV24-1, the J call TRBJ1-5; no reliable D call. The CDR3 is 15 residues long. V was cut by 5 bases and J by 2 bases, with 12 bases left in between. The V gene's germline CDR1 is KGHDR and CDR2 SFDVKD. CDR3 sequence: CATSAPGAGNQPQHF. CDR3 in DNA: TGTGCCACCAGTGCGCCAGGAGCGGGCAATCAGCCCCAGCATTTT.

Of note for this clone: Other nucleotide sequences in the sample specify the same CDR3. The V gene is TRBV10-3, the J gene TRBJ1-5; a possible D gene is TRBD1 (5 bases). The V end was cut by 6 bases, the J end by 1 base, with 7 bases between. The CDR3 is made up of 13 amino acids. Germline V gives CDR1 ENHRY, CDR2 SYGVKD. As DNA, the CDR3 is TGTGCCATCAGCGGGGGGAGCAATCAGCCCCAGCATTTT. This translates into CAISGGSNQPQHF.

This clone has only one observation. This chain joins TRBV19 and TRBJ1-2; TRBD1 matches at 7 bases. J lost 7 bases, V lost 8 bases, and 7 bases had no gene match. The CDR3 is 12 residues long. Germline V lookup: CDR1 LNHDA, CDR2 SQIVND (reference sequence). The CDR3 sequence: CASAGGRPGYTF. CDR3 sequence (DNA): TGTGCCAGTGCAGGGGGTCGGCCTGGCTACACCTTC.

The chain has TRBV19 and TRBJ1-6, with TRBD1 identical over 7 bases. The CDR3 covers 16 residues. The germline gives CDR1 LNHDA, CDR2 SQIVND (reference sequence). The trim removed 4 bases at V and 0 bases at J, leaving 3 bases unmatched. Here the CDR3 reads CASSNRGSSYNSPLHF. The CDR3 DNA follows: TGTGCCAGTAGTAACAGGGGTAGCTCCTATAATTCACCCCTCCACTTT.

The gene calls are TRBV15 and TRBJ2-1, with 14 bases fitting TRBD2. Germline assignment: CDR1 LNHNV and CDR2 YYDKDF (reference sequence). V was clipped by 9 bases and J by 7 bases; unmatched bases: 8. This CDR3 region has 15 residues. This CDR3 reads CATNPGTSGSNEQFF. In DNA form, the CDR3 reads TGTGCCACTAACCCCGGGACTAGCGGGAGTAATGAGCAGTTCTTC.